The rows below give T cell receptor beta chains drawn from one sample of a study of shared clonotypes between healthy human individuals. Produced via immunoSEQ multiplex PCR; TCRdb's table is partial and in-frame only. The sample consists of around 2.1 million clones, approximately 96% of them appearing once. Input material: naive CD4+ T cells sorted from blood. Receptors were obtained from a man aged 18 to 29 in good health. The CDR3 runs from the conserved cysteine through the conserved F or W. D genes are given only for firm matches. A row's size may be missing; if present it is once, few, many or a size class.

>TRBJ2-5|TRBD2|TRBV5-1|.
TGCGCCAGCAGCGATGGACTAGCGGGGGGACAAGAGACCCAGTACTTC
CASSDGLAGGQETQYF
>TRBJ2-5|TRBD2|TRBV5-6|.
TGTGCCAGCAGCCCTGTAGCGGGACTCCAAGAGACCCAGTACTTC
CASSPVAGLQETQYF
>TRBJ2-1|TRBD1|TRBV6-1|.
TGTGCCGTCCGTCGGGGACAGGGATTCTACAATGAGCAGTTCTTC
CAVRRGQGFYNEQFF
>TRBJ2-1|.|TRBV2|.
TGTGCCAGCAGTGAATGGTTTAAGTTCTTC
CASSEWFKFF
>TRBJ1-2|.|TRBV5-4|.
TGTGCCAGCAGCTTGGGGCCGGGGGCGGACTATGGCTACACCTTC
CASSLGPGADYGYTF
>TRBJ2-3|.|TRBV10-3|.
TGTGCCATCAGTGAGTCGAGGTTAGATACGCAGTATTTT
CAISESRLDTQYF
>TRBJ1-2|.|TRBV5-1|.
TGCGCCAGCAGCTTGACAGGAGACACTAACTATGGCTACACCTTC
CASSLTGDTNYGYTF
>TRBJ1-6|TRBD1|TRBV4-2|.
TGTGCCAGCAGCCAAGAGGGGTCCGGGACAGGCTATTCACCCCTCCACTTT
CASSQEGSGTGYSPLHF
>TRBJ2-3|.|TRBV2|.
TGTGCCAGCAGAGGACAGAACACAGATACGCAGTATTTT
CASRGQNTDTQYF
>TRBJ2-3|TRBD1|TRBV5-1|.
TGCGCCAGCAGCCAGGACAGGCCAAGCACAGATACGCAGTATTTT
CASSQDRPSTDTQYF
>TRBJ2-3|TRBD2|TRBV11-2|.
TGTGCCAGCATAGCGGGGGGAGCAGATACGCAGTATTTT
CASIAGGADTQYF
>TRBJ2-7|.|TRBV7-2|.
TGTGCCAGCAGCTTAGTTACGAGCTCCTACGAGCAGTACTTC
CASSLVTSSYEQYF
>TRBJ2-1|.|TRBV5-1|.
TGCGCCAGCAGCTTACCCCTCGAGCTAGGGGAGCAGTTCTTC
CASSLPLELGEQFF
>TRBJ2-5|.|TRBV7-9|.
TGTGCCAGCAGCCTTGGCCAGGCCGAAGGGCAAGAGACCCAGTACTTC
CASSLGQAEGQETQYF
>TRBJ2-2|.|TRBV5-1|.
TGCGCCAGCAGCTTGAACAGGGCCACTGACACCGGGGAGCTGTTTTTT
CASSLNRATDTGELFF
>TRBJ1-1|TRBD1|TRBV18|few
TGTGCCAGCTCATCGGGACAGGGGAACACTGAAGCTTTCTTT
CASSSGQGNTEAFF